The 8 T cell receptor beta chains listed next were all sequenced from one sample in a study of technical replicates of blood from a few donors. The repertoire was sequenced with immunoSEQ multiplex PCR; TCRdb's copy has only in-frame clones and lacks some. Seen here are approximately 74,000 clones, around 90% observed once, and the top ten hold roughly 4.8%. Sequencing was carried out using PBMCs. Every receptor here comes from a human donor in good health. Some clones in this sample may be carry-over from other donors' samples.

The gene calls are TRBV5-1 and TRBJ1-2, with D perhaps matching TRBD1 (5 bases). CDR3 size: 13 residues. V was shortened by 4 bases and J by 4 bases, with 11 bases between the two germline ends. Germline loops: CDR1 SGHRS, CDR2 YFSETQ. DNA of the CDR3: TGCGCCAGCAGCCTGGGGACTACCTATGGCTACACCTTC. It encodes CASSLGTTYGYTF.

V gene TRBV9 combines with J gene TRBJ2-7, with no clear D. The CDR3 consists of 15 residues. V lost 4 bases, J lost 0 bases, and 14 bases lay in between. CDR1 and CDR2 from the germline V gene are SGDLS and YYNGEE. CDR3 in amino acids: CASSSIASASYEQYF. Written as DNA, the CDR3 is TGTGCCAGCAGCTCCATAGCTTCGGCCTCCTACGAGCAGTACTTC.

This clone came up once. The J gene is TRBJ2-5, the V gene TRBV20-1; D is ambiguous. Trimming pared 8 bases from V and 4 bases from J, leaving 11 bases between. This CDR3 region has 11 residues. CDR1 and CDR2 (germline): DFQATT, SNEGSKA (reference sequence). The CDR3 nucleotides read TGCAGTCCTCAGTGGAGAGAGACCCAGTACTTC. Residues: CSPQWRETQYF.

This clone was observed once. V is TRBV19 and J is TRBJ2-2; 7 bases fit TRBD2. Germline V gives CDR1 LNHDA, CDR2 SQIVND (reference sequence). The trim removed 3 bases at V and 5 bases at J, leaving 6 bases unmatched. The CDR3 loop spans 15 amino acids. The CDR3 is CASSIWSSGTGELFF. DNA for the CDR3: TGTGCCAGTAGTATCTGGTCTAGCGGTACCGGGGAGCTGTTTTTT.

This clone was recorded only once. The chain's CDR3 is CASSAQGMGTGELFF. In DNA, the CDR3 is TGTGCCAGCAGCGCACAGGGGATGGGCACCGGGGAGCTGTTTTTT. The V gene is TRBV9, the J gene TRBJ2-2; 7 bases match TRBD1. Germline V lookup: CDR1 SGDLS, CDR2 YYNGEE. V lost 3 bases to trimming and J lost 4 bases; unmatched junction nucleotides: 6. The CDR3 loop spans 15 amino acids.

In the case of this clone: The same CDR3 is also encoded by other DNA sequences in this sample. The rearrangement uses TRBV6-5 and TRBJ2-7; TRBD1 agrees at 10 bases. V was pared by 6 bases and J by 0 bases, with 5 bases of the junction left unmatched. This CDR3 spans 15 amino acids. Germline CDR1 and CDR2: MNHEY and SVGAGI. CDR3 protein: CASSLRDRGSYEQYF. The DNA for the CDR3 is TGTGCCAGCAGCCTCCGGGACAGGGGCTCCTACGAGCAGTACTTC.

The rearrangement links TRBV7-9 to TRBJ2-2; D is unresolved. The CDR3 loop spans 14 amino acids. Per the germline V gene, CDR1 is SEHNR and CDR2 is FQNEAQ (reference sequence). V lost 1 base and J lost 4, with 7 bases in between. CDR3: CASSLETGTGELFF. DNA of the CDR3: TGTGCCAGCAGCTTAGAAACCGGCACCGGGGAGCTGTTTTTT.

This chain links TRBV5-6 with TRBJ2-1; 8 bases match TRBD2. V lost 5 bases and J lost 4; bases outside the gene matches: 8. The CDR3 is made up of 15 amino acids. CDR1 is SGHDT and CDR2 is YYEEEE in the germline V gene. The CDR3 here is CASRLGREGYNEQFF. For the CDR3, the DNA is TGTGCCAGCAGATTAGGACGGGAGGGATACAATGAGCAGTTCTTC.